The 25 T cell receptor beta chains given below trace back to one sample, sequenced in a study of graft-versus-host responses after intestinal transplantation. These receptors lack a known antigen. The table came from immunoSEQ multiplex PCR; TCRdb's copy has only in-frame clones and leaves some out. The sample holds more than 95,000 clones, roughly 93% seen once. The sample was unstimulated CD8+ T cells sorted from spleen or lymph node cells, taken before intestinal transplant. Receptors were obtained from a human donor who received an intestinal transplant.

The chain recombines TRBV5-6 with TRBJ2-7; D ambiguous. Trimming removed 4 bases from V and 0 bases from J, with 2 bases in between. CDR1 SGHDT and CDR2 YYEEEE come from the germline V gene. CDR3 length: 11 residues. The CDR3, as DNA: TGTGCCAGCAGCAACTCCTACGAGCAGTACTTC. Protein product: CASSNSYEQYF.

The count of this clone is one. The V call is TRBV2, the J call TRBJ1-5; D possibly corresponds to TRBD1 (5 bases). This CDR3 has 17 amino acids. V lost 2 bases to trimming and J lost 3 bases, with 17 bases between them. Per germline, CDR1 SNHLY and CDR2 FYNNEI. The CDR3 is CASSEMGSQGYNQPQHF. The CDR3 DNA follows: TGTGCCAGCAGTGAAATGGGCAGCCAGGGTTACAATCAGCCCCAGCATTTT.

This chain connects TRBV14 to TRBJ1-2; unclear D gene. The V gene's germline CDR1 is SGHDN and CDR2 FVKESK. There are 13 residues in the CDR3. V lost 0 bases and J lost 5, with 7 bases in between. The CDR3, as DNA: TGTGCCAGCAGCCAAGAGTCCGGATATGGCTACACCTTC. This translates into CASSQESGYGYTF.

The chain employs TRBV7-2 and TRBJ2-5; D is undetermined. The DNA end is more similar to TRBJ2-7, so the J call may be wrong. Germline V gene sequence: CDR1 SGHTA, CDR2 FQGNSA. The CDR3 totals 13 residues. The CDR3 is CASSLESSYEQYF. DNA for the CDR3: TGTGCCAGCAGCTTAGAAAGCTCCTACGAGCAGTACTTC.

This sequence joins TRBV4-1 and TRBJ1-5, with 9 bases lining up with TRBD1. The J segment lost 6 bases and the V segment lost 5 bases, leaving 14 bases of the junction unmatched. This CDR3 has 17 residues. The germline V gene has CDR1 MGHRA and CDR2 YSYEKL. This CDR3 reads CASSSTSGTGLSQPQHF. The CDR3, as DNA: TGCGCCAGCAGCTCGACGTCCGGGACAGGGTTATCTCAGCCCCAGCATTTT.

This chain connects TRBV15 to TRBJ1-1; 7 bases are shared with TRBD1. Looked up from germline, CDR1 is LNHNV and CDR2 is YYDKDF (reference sequence). With V trimmed by 7 bases and J by 3 bases, 11 bases remained unmatched. The CDR3 covers 15 residues. In DNA form, the CDR3 reads TGTGCCACCAAGGGGACAGCTCAGTGGGACACTGAAGCTTTCTTT. It yields the protein CATKGTAQWDTEAFF.

The V and J genes are TRBV7-6 and TRBJ2-1; no clear D gene. The V gene lost 1 base and the J gene lost 7 bases, with 11 bases spanning the gap. This CDR3 is 14 amino acids long. CDR1 SGHVS and CDR2 FNYEAQ come from the germline V gene. The CDR3 spells CASSLEAAVNEQFF. CDR3 DNA: TGTGCCAGCAGCTTAGAGGCAGCCGTTAATGAGCAGTTCTTC. The full variable domain, in which reference TRBV7-6 and TRBJ2-1 provide the parts outside the CDR3, is GAGVSQSPRYKVTKRGQDVALRCDPISGHVSLYWYRQALGQGPEFLTYFNYEAQQDKSGLPNDRFSAERPEGSISTLTIQRTEQRDSAMYRCASSLEAAVNEQFFGPGTRLTVL.

The V and J genes are TRBV5-6 and TRBJ1-1, with D tentatively TRBD1 (6 bases). V lost 4 bases to trimming and J lost 5 bases, with 18 bases between them. Germline V gene lookup returns CDR1 SGHDT and CDR2 YYEEEE. The CDR3 has 15 amino acids. The DNA of the CDR3 is TGTGCCAGCAGCGTAAGCGGGGGGGGCGGGACTGAAGCTTTCTTT. This gives the protein CASSVSGGGGTEAFF.

The chain is built from TRBV9 and TRBJ1-2, with unresolved D. V dropped 0 bases and J dropped 5 bases, with 11 bases sitting between them. The CDR3 runs 14 residues. In germline, CDR1 is SGDLS, CDR2 YYNGEE. DNA for the CDR3: TGTGCCAGCAGCGTAGGTTCCGCACCATATGGCTACACCTTC. As protein: CASSVGSAPYGYTF.

The V call is TRBV4-1, the J call TRBJ2-4; D is unresolved. The CDR3 contains 16 residues. V was trimmed by 2 bases and J by 2 bases, leaving 13 bases between them. Germline lookup yields CDR1 MGHRA and CDR2 YSYEKL. CDR3 sequence (DNA): TGCGCCAGCAGCCAACTGCGTGTTGCGACCAAAAACATTCAGTACTTC. Translated: CASSQLRVATKNIQYF.

The J gene is TRBJ1-2, the V gene TRBV12-5, with D uncertain. The length of the CDR3 is 14 residues. From germline, CDR1 is LGHNT and CDR2 FRNRAP. V was clipped by 5 bases and J by 3 bases, with 13 bases between them. In DNA, the CDR3 is TGTGCTAGTGGTCCGTCGATAACAGACTATGGCTACACCTTC. It encodes CASGPSITDYGYTF.

The CDR3 is CAISDHSGPGELFF. The CDR3 DNA follows: TGTGCCATCAGTGATCATTCCGGCCCCGGGGAGCTGTTTTTT. This chain links TRBV10-3 with TRBJ2-2, with D uncertain. CDR1 and CDR2 from the germline V gene are ENHRY and SYGVKD. With 3 bases removed from V and 6 bases from J, the gap between germline ends came to 11 bases. The CDR3 runs to 14 residues.

The V and J genes are TRBV6-1 and TRBJ2-7; no firm D call. This CDR3 comprises 17 residues. Germline loops: CDR1 MNHNS, CDR2 SASEGT. The V gene lost 0 bases and the J gene lost 2 bases, with 17 bases spanning the gap. CDR3 bases: TGTGCCAGCAGTGAAGCGGCAAAGTTTCAAGGCACCTACGAGCAGTACTTC. The encoded protein is CASSEAAKFQGTYEQYF.

For the CDR3, the DNA is TGTGCCAGCAGCTTGGGCCTAGGAGGCAACGAGCAGTACTTC. It is translated as CASSLGLGGNEQYF. The V call is TRBV5-6, the J call TRBJ2-7, with a possible D match to TRBD2 (5 bases). Germline values: CDR1 SGHDT, CDR2 YYEEEE. This CDR3 has 14 residues. Trimming left V 0 bases short and J 5 bases short, with 12 bases between.

The chain has TRBV6-5 and TRBJ2-2; the D is unclear. The germline V gene encodes CDR1 MNHEY and CDR2 SVGAGI. V was trimmed by 7 bases and J by 1 base, leaving 4 bases between them. The CDR3 totals 12 residues. The CDR3 sequence: CASTGNTGELFF. The DNA for the CDR3 is TGTGCCAGCACCGGGAACACCGGGGAGCTGTTTTTT.

The chain couples TRBV5-1 to TRBJ2-2, with TRBD1 identical over 8 bases. Per germline, CDR1 SGHRS and CDR2 YFSETQ. V trimming: 4 bases; J trimming: 7 bases; junction bases outside the gene matches: 15. The CDR3 is 17 amino acids. As DNA, the CDR3 is TGCGCCAGCAGCATCCCCCGGGGACAGGTGAGAAACGGGGAGCTGTTTTTT. It specifies CASSIPRGQVRNGELFF.

The J gene is TRBJ2-5, the V gene TRBV7-7, with 12 bases lining up with TRBD2. Germline lookup yields CDR1 SSHAT and CDR2 FNYEAQ (reference sequence). The V gene end was trimmed by 5 bases and the J gene end by 3 bases; junction bases not matched to a gene: 13. The CDR3 totals 18 residues. Here the CDR3 reads CASSPNHASGGEEETQYF. In DNA form, the CDR3 reads TGTGCCAGCAGCCCCAACCACGCTAGCGGGGGGGAGGAAGAGACCCAGTACTTC.

The V and J genes are TRBV14 and TRBJ2-2; D is undetermined. This CDR3 region has 13 residues. Germline loops: CDR1 SGHDN, CDR2 FVKESK. V was trimmed by 2 bases and J by 11 bases, leaving 12 bases between them. The CDR3 DNA sequence: TGTGCCAGCAGCCAAACTGACTCAAGTGAGCTGTTTTTT. The encoded protein is CASSQTDSSELFF. Full variable domain (remainder filled in from reference TRBV14 and TRBJ2-2): EAGVTQFPSHSVIEKGQTVTLRCDPISGHDNLYWYRRVMGKEIKFLLHFVKESKQDESGMPNNRFLAERTGGTYSTLKVQPAELEDSGVYFCASSQTDSSELFFGEGSRLTVL.

Details on this clone: A read error may produce the germline difference seen at one junction end. Here the CDR3 DNA reads TGTGCCAGCAGTGCCCTCCGGGTCGTGTTT. Its translation: CASSALRVVF. V and J are TRBV2 and TRBJ1-1, with unresolved D. This CDR3 has 10 residues. Germline loops: CDR1 SNHLY, CDR2 FYNNEI.

The chain is built from TRBV2 and TRBJ2-5, with D maybe TRBD2 (6 bases). This CDR3 is 14 amino acids long. Trimming left V 6 bases short and J 4 bases short, with 15 bases between. CDR1 is SNHLY and CDR2 is FYNNEI in the germline V gene. The chain's CDR3 is CASRGGPGVETQYF. In nucleotides, the CDR3 is TGTGCCAGCAGGGGGGGACCCGGCGTAGAGACCCAGTACTTC.

This sequence joins TRBV27 and TRBJ1-2; 9 bases line up with TRBD1. The V gene's germline CDR1 is MNHEY and CDR2 SMNVEV (reference sequence). The CDR3 has 15 amino acids. Unmatched junction bases numbered 8, after V lost 4 bases and J lost 5 bases. CDR3 sequence reads: CASSSGTGRGYGYTF. Here the CDR3 DNA reads TGTGCCAGCAGTTCGGGGACAGGGAGGGGGTATGGCTACACCTTC.

This rearrangement joins TRBV15 to TRBJ1-2; D call uncertain. The V end was cut by 5 bases, the J end by 4 bases, with 23 bases between. From germline, CDR1 is LNHNV and CDR2 YYDKDF (reference sequence). This CDR3 spans 17 amino acids. The CDR3 DNA reads as TGTGCCACCAGCTGTGATCGAGGGTGTGGAAAGACCTATGGCTACACCTTC. Amino acids: CATSCDRGCGKTYGYTF.

The J gene is TRBJ2-5, the V gene TRBV27; no firm D call. The CDR3 consists of 15 residues. The germline CDR1 and CDR2 sequences are MNHEY and SMNVEV (reference sequence). V shed 5 bases and J shed 5 bases, with 18 bases lying between them. The CDR3 sequence: CASSQIQLPPETQYF. The CDR3 bases are TGTGCCAGCAGTCAGATACAATTACCCCCGGAGACCCAGTACTTC.

The rearrangement joins TRBV6-1 to TRBJ1-3; unclear D gene. With 3 bases removed from V and 1 base from J, the gap between germline ends came to 7 bases. This CDR3 region has 14 residues. Germline V lookup: CDR1 MNHNS, CDR2 SASEGT. In DNA, the CDR3 is TGTGCCAGCAGTGAGGGCCAATCTGGAAACACCATATATTTT. This translates into CASSEGQSGNTIYF.

This chain joins TRBV6-5 and TRBJ1-1; a weak D match, TRBD1 (5 bases). Germline V gene lookup returns CDR1 MNHEY and CDR2 SVGAGI. This CDR3 is built from 13 residues. Trimming removed 8 bases from V and 9 bases from J, with 19 bases in between. The CDR3 reads CASVRGLSGKAFF. In nucleotides, the CDR3 is TGTGCCAGCGTGCGGGGACTCAGTGGGAAAGCTTTCTTT.